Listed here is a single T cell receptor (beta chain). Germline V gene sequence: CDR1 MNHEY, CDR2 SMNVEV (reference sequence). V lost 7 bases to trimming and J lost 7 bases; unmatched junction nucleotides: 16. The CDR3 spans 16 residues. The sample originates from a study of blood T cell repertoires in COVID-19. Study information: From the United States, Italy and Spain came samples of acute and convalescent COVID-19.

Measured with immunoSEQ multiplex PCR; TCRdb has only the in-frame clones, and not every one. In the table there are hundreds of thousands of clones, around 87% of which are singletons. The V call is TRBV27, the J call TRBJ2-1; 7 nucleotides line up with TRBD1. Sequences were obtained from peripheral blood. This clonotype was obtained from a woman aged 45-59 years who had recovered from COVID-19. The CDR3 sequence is CASKGIQDRVGNEQFF. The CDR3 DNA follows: TGTGCCAGCAAAGGAATTCAAGACAGGGTAGGGAATGAGCAGTTCTTC.